What follows are 22 T cell receptor beta chains derived from one specimen sequenced in a study of a mutant IDH1 vaccine in newly diagnosed glioma. No cognate antigen is known for these TCRs. The protocol was immunoSEQ multiplex PCR, while the TCRdb copy is restricted to in-frame clones and leaves out a portion. The sample includes over 50,000 clones, about three quarters of them seen just once. As to time point: week 47, end of study. Topical imiquimod accompanied each vaccine dose, which consisted of 300 ug of mutant IDH1 20-mer peptide. The source material was PBMCs, sampled from a glioma patient whose treatment included an IDH1 peptide vaccine. Receptors were obtained from a woman in her 40s with glioma. Some clones in this sample may be carry-over from other donors' samples.

This chain uses TRBV6-5 with TRBJ2-1, with TRBD2 matching 7 bases. V trimming: 6 bases; J trimming: 4 bases; junction bases outside the gene matches: 9. The CDR3 loop spans 15 amino acids. Germline V gene lookup returns CDR1 MNHEY and CDR2 SVGAGI. The CDR3 sequence is CASSLTSPGYNEQFF. CDR3 coding DNA: TGTGCCAGCAGCTTGACTAGCCCGGGGTACAATGAGCAGTTCTTC.

This chain connects TRBV30 to TRBJ1-5; D call uncertain. The length of the CDR3 is 14 residues. V lost 0 bases, J lost 2 bases, and 8 bases lay in between. Germline CDR1 is GTSNPN and CDR2 is SVGIG (reference sequence). For the CDR3, the DNA is TGTGCCTGGAGTGTAGGGTCCCGCAATCAGCCCCAGCATTTT. Encoded protein: CAWSVGSRNQPQHF.

V and J are TRBV7-8 and TRBJ2-7; no clear D gene. The CDR3 spans 11 residues. Per the germline V gene, CDR1 is SGHVS and CDR2 is FQNEAQ. Deletions cut 7 bases from V and 0 bases from J, with 4 bases between. The CDR3: CASTSSYEQYF. The CDR3 coding sequence is TGTGCCAGCACCTCCTCCTACGAGCAGTACTTC.

The rearrangement uses TRBV7-9 and TRBJ1-1; the D gene is possibly TRBD1 (6 bases). Germline CDR1 and CDR2: SEHNR and FQNEAQ (reference sequence). Between the trimmed V and J ends, which lost 1 base and 2 bases, there was a span of 11 bases. The CDR3 spans 15 residues. CDR3 sequence reads: CASSLVTGPNTEAFF. CDR3 bases: TGTGCCAGCAGCTTAGTGACAGGACCTAACACTGAAGCTTTCTTT.

This chain uses TRBV5-1 with TRBJ2-3, with D hard to call. Trimming took 5 bases from V and 1 from J, leaving 14 bases between them. This CDR3 comprises 15 residues. Per germline, CDR1 SGHRS and CDR2 YFSETQ. CDR3 DNA sequence: TGCGCCAGCAGTGCATTGGACGGACGCACAGATACGCAGTATTTT. Protein product: CASSALDGRTDTQYF. Supplemented by reference TRBV5-1 and TRBJ2-3, the full variable domain reads KAGVTQTPRYLIKTRGQQVTLSCSPISGHRSVSWYQQTPGQGLQFLFEYFSETQRNKGNFPGRFSGRQFSNSRSEMNVSTLELGDSALYLCASSALDGRTDTQYFGPGTRLTVL.

The rearrangement uses TRBV27 and TRBJ1-2; the match to TRBD1 covers 7 bases. The CDR3 has 11 amino acids. The V segment lost 9 bases and the J segment 6 bases; nucleotides outside the gene matches: 4. Germline CDR1 and CDR2: MNHEY and SMNVEV (reference sequence). CDR3 bases: TGTGCCAGATCCACAGGGGATGGCTACACCTTC. Translated, it gives CARSTGDGYTF.

This clone was picked up a small number of times. The gene calls are TRBV19 and TRBJ1-2; D may be TRBD1 (5 bases). Looked up from germline, CDR1 is LNHDA and CDR2 is SQIVND (reference sequence). Trimming took 3 bases from V and 4 from J, leaving 9 bases between them. CDR3 size: 13 residues. The CDR3 region is CASSMGQGYGYTF. CDR3 nucleotide sequence: TGTGCCAGTAGTATGGGCCAGGGCTATGGCTACACCTTC.

The rearrangement uses TRBV10-3 and TRBJ1-4; possible D gene TRBD1, 6 bases. CDR3 length: 15 amino acids. Trimming cost V 0 bases and J 7 bases, with 12 bases left between them. The V gene's germline CDR1 is ENHRY and CDR2 SYGVKD. In nucleotides, the CDR3 is TGTGCCATCAGTGAGTCTGGGGACACCGGTGAAAAACTGTTTTTT. This encodes CAISESGDTGEKLFF.

V usage is TRBV6-5 and J usage is TRBJ1-1, with D perhaps TRBD1 (6 bases). Germline loops: CDR1 MNHEY, CDR2 SVGAGI. V dropped 0 bases and J dropped 5 bases, with 10 bases sitting between them. CDR3 length: 14 residues. CDR3 region: CASSYSQGKTEAFF. CDR3 in DNA: TGTGCCAGCAGTTACTCTCAGGGGAAGACTGAAGCTTTCTTT.

This clone was detected once. The V gene is TRBV27, the J gene TRBJ2-3; D perhaps matches TRBD2 (5 bases). Germline loops: CDR1 MNHEY, CDR2 SMNVEV (reference sequence). V was cut by 3 bases and J by 4 bases, with 11 bases left in between. CDR3 length: 14 residues. CDR3 nucleotide sequence: TGTGCCAGCAGTTTCCGCCCCGGGGCAGATACGCAGTATTTT. Its protein is CASSFRPGADTQYF.

The J gene is TRBJ2-5, the V gene TRBV30; perhaps TRBD2 as D (7 bases). The germline V and J ends were trimmed by 8 bases and 2 bases, with 18 bases remaining between them. Germline lookup yields CDR1 GTSNPN and CDR2 SVGIG (reference sequence). This CDR3 is built from 14 residues. CDR3 protein: CALRRGRFQETQYF. The CDR3 DNA sequence: TGTGCCCTAAGGCGGGGGCGCTTTCAAGAGACCCAGTACTTC.

This sequence joins TRBV19 and TRBJ1-1; weak D call: TRBD1 (6 bases). V was pared by 6 bases and J by 6 bases, with 17 bases between. The CDR3 contains 14 residues. The germline V gene has CDR1 LNHDA and CDR2 SQIVND (reference sequence). The CDR3 region has the DNA TGTGCCAGTAGGCGGACAGCCGGGAGCTCTGAAGCTTTCTTT. Translated: CASRRTAGSSEAFF.

This clone showed up just once. The chain has TRBV27 and TRBJ1-2; D is uncertain. The CDR3 length is 13 residues. The germline CDR1 and CDR2 sequences are MNHEY and SMNVEV (reference sequence). V shed 5 bases and J shed 4 bases, with 11 bases lying between them. Here the CDR3 reads CASSAELGYGYTF. The CDR3 coding sequence is TGTGCCAGCAGTGCAGAGCTCGGCTATGGCTACACCTTC.

J is TRBJ2-7 and V is TRBV27; D might be TRBD1 or TRBD2, each matching 6 bases. The CDR3 length is 13 residues. The germline gives CDR1 MNHEY, CDR2 SMNVEV (reference sequence). The germline V and J ends were trimmed by 6 bases and 4 bases, with 13 bases remaining between them. Here the CDR3 DNA reads TGTGCCAGCAGCCTAGGGGGGAGTTACGAGCAGTACTTC. Its protein is CASSLGGSYEQYF.

This chain connects TRBV11-2 to TRBJ1-2; 8 nucleotides agree with TRBD1. There are 14 residues in the CDR3. Germline loops: CDR1 SGHAT, CDR2 FQNNGV. V shed 5 bases, J shed 8 bases, and the junction held 10 bases outside the gene matches. CDR3 amino acids: CASSLQDRGGGYTF. The CDR3 bases are TGTGCCAGCAGCCTTCAAGACAGGGGAGGCGGCTACACCTTC.

This CDR3 is CAWSGTLLYEQYF. In nucleotides, the CDR3 is TGTGCCTGGAGTGGGACACTACTCTACGAGCAGTACTTC. This chain joins TRBV30 and TRBJ2-7; tentative D call: TRBD1 (5 bases). CDR1 GTSNPN and CDR2 SVGIG come from the germline V gene (reference sequence). Trimming pared 1 base from V and 3 bases from J, leaving 10 bases between. The CDR3 runs to 13 residues.

V usage is TRBV30 and J usage is TRBJ1-2; the match to TRBD1 covers 9 bases. The CDR3 extends over 17 amino acids. Germline V lookup: CDR1 GTSNPN, CDR2 SVGIG (reference sequence). V was pared by 1 base and J by 4 bases, with 13 bases of the junction left unmatched. The CDR3 spells CAWSAEWVGTGFYGYTF. The DNA for the CDR3 is TGTGCCTGGAGTGCCGAGTGGGTGGGGACAGGGTTCTATGGCTACACCTTC.

V usage is TRBV7-2 and J usage is TRBJ1-1, with TRBD1 identical over 7 bases. The CDR3 covers 14 residues. The germline gives CDR1 SGHTA, CDR2 FQGNSA. Trimming took 4 bases from V and 4 from J; bases not matched to a gene: 6. CDR3 nucleotides: TGTGCCAGCAGCTCGAACAGGGGAGTCACTGAAGCTTTCTTT. Protein sequence: CASSSNRGVTEAFF.

This sequence joins TRBV5-6 and TRBJ1-6; tentatively, D is TRBD1 (6 bases). Per germline, CDR1 SGHDT and CDR2 YYEEEE. V shed 7 bases and J shed 7 bases, with 12 bases lying between them. The CDR3 sequence is 13 residues long. In DNA, the CDR3 is TGTGCCAGCGGCCGGGACAAGAATTCACCCCTCCACTTT. This sequence encodes CASGRDKNSPLHF.

This clone showed up just once. The chain combines TRBV10-1 with TRBJ1-1; D call uncertain. The V and J ends lost 1 base and 5 bases respectively, with 2 bases between them. Germline lookup yields CDR1 WNHNN and CDR2 SYGVQD (reference sequence). This CDR3 spans 11 amino acids. The CDR3: CASSEWTEAFF. CDR3 nucleotides: TGCGCCAGCAGTGAGTGGACTGAAGCTTTCTTT.

The chain combines TRBV6-5 with TRBJ1-4, with D unresolved. Trimming removed 0 bases from V and 5 bases from J, with 10 bases in between. Germline V gene data show CDR1 as MNHEY and CDR2 as SVGAGI. The CDR3 sequence is 15 residues long. The CDR3 reads CASSYSTARNEKLFF. The DNA of the CDR3 is TGTGCCAGCAGTTACTCGACTGCTAGGAATGAAAAACTGTTTTTT.

The gene calls are TRBV2 and TRBJ2-3, with D possibly being TRBD1 (6 bases). CDR3 size: 13 residues. With 3 bases removed from V and 6 bases from J, the gap between germline ends came to 10 bases. Per germline, CDR1 SNHLY and CDR2 FYNNEI. The CDR3: CASSEGAADTQYF. The CDR3 DNA follows: TGTGCCAGCAGTGAGGGGGCTGCCGATACGCAGTATTTT.